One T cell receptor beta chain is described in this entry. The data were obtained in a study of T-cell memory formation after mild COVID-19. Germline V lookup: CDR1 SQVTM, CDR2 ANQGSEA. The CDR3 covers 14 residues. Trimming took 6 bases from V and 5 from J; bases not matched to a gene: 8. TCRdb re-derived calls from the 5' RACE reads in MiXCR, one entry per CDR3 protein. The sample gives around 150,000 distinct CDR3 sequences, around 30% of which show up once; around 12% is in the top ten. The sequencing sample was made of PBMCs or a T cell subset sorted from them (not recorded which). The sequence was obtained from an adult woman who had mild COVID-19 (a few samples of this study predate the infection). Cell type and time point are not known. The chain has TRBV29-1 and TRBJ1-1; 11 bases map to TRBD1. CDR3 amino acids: CSVVDRGRETEAFF. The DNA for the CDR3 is TGCAGCGTGGTGGACAGGGGGCGTGAAACTGAAGCTTTCTTT.